This T cell receptor (beta chain) stems from a study of OX40 agonist ivuxolimab in advanced cancers. On the study more broadly: Mean age approximately 66 years, range about 20 to 79; roughly 82% male.

This clone has a handful of counts. What it recognizes is unknown. Assay used: immunoSEQ multiplex PCR; TCRdb lists only in-frame clones, some missing. This sample has around 71,000 clones, with roughly 78% found just once. Findings and limits, study-wide: Clonal expansion was among the lowest in partial responders at 0.1-3.0 mg/kg, especially CD8+.

This TCR was sampled from an adult with an advanced solid tumor such as melanoma, head and neck, liver or kidney cancer. This specimen consisted of CD4+ or CD8+ T cells sorted from blood, obtained in a trial of the OX40 agonist ivuxolimab.

DNA of the CDR3: TGTGCCAGCAGCCGGACTAGCGGGAACTGGGGTGAGCAGTTCTTC. Its protein product is CASSRTSGNWGEQFF. The rearrangement uses TRBV5-4 and TRBJ2-1; 12 nucleotides line up with TRBD2. The CDR3 runs to 15 residues. V trimming: 4 bases; J trimming: 9 bases; junction bases outside the gene matches: 8. Germline CDR1 is SGHNT and CDR2 is YYREEE (reference sequence).